This T cell receptor (beta chain) was obtained from a study of blood T cells in healthy people across ages (dated by TCRdb to between 2014 and 2017). Broadly, across the study: In model experiments, template switching captured about one uniquely barcoded TCR beta cDNA molecule for every two T cells. The study measured age-related changes in TCR beta repertoire diversity using deep sequencing normalized with unique cDNA molecular identifiers. Four age groups were formed from the donors: young (average approximately 15 years), middle-aged (roughly 38), aged (about 68) and long-lived (less than 85). The study analyzed two additional independent replicas of 1 million unique cDNA reads from the same blood draw for two donors, one aged 18 to 30 and one aged 80 or older.

A few counts support this clonotype. The clone's antigen remains unknown. Per-base qualities were not stored, and no clone one base away is much larger. V is shortened by 0 bases, J by 1 base, and the region joining them spans 12 bases. The CDR3 covers 16 residues, taking in both the cysteine and the phenylalanine. Only CDR3 DNA remains: 48 bases, in frame from the first base. Looking up the germline V gene yields CDR1 SGHRS and CDR2 YFSETQ. The method behind the library was 5' RACE. The instrument was an Illumina HiSeq 2500. The second PCR ran for about 6 to 12 cycles and used a J-beta primer mix along with a sample-barcoded 5' primer. Each TCR beta cDNA molecule received a unique molecular identifier from a template-switch 5' adaptor carrying 12 random nucleotides. Each sample yielded at least 3 million CDR3-containing paired-end reads. The Mint cDNA synthesis kit, primed by a TRBC-specific oligonucleotide, was used to synthesize first-strand cDNA from all RNA. Following uracil-DNA glycosylase treatment, a first 18-cycle PCR with universal primers M1SS and BC2_uni_R was performed on all cDNA. The paper's data handling went like this. Normalization of each sample was performed by random selection of 1 million high-quality reads, each carrying a distinct molecular identifier. Instead of being binned into consensus sequences, reads with shared molecular identifiers were discarded. MiTCR, set to a Q25 quality threshold and the strictest error-elimination algorithm, was used for CDR3 identification, clonotype clustering and error correction. A nonparametric unseen species model with Euler transformation was used to estimate a lower bound on total TCR beta diversity. TCRdb reprocessing: public reads trimmed at Q25 with fastp, clones called with MiXCR, in-frame beta chains kept. Rows are unified per CDR3 protein, each entry keeping the most common DNA and genes. These V and J calls derive from TCRdb rather than the authors' analysis. The sample data list over a million distinct CDR3 sequences, and under 30% of these were observed just once. The ten largest clones represent about 0.69% of the sample.

Study-wide conclusions, independent of this receptor: Estimates of total diversity from one million sequenced T cells were regarded as lower bounds and underestimates. Observed TCR beta diversity per million T cells fell roughly linearly with age, and a significant reduction was already apparent by age about 38. Bulk unsorted PBMC profiling prevented conclusive comparison of naive and antigen-experienced compartments. Because donor CMV infection status was unknown, age-related changes in expanded clonotypes were potentially confounded. The percentage of naive T cells measured by flow cytometry correlated strongly with observed TCR beta diversity. Compared with the aged group, the long-lived group had more naive CD4+ T cells, fewer expanded clones and increased TCR diversity, suggesting age selection.

Systemically healthy Caucasian individuals from Russia, 39 in total and aged roughly 6 to 95 years, were included as donors. Each donor gave around 9 milliliters of peripheral blood, collected into EDTA-treated Vacutainer tubes. Ficoll-Paque density-gradient centrifugation was used to isolate PBMCs, with at least 6.5 million per sample. Total RNA was extracted from PBMCs with Trizol reagent, with at least 5.5 micrograms obtained per sample. Naive CD45RAhigh/CD27high T cell percentages were measured by flow cytometry on a PBMC aliquot from every donor. This same sample was also part of a study on T cells of mothers and their children. According to the second study: The donors were nine systemically healthy Caucasian individuals, made up of three mothers and their six children. cDNA synthesis consumed the entire amount of extracted RNA, loaded at around 1.5 ug RNA in each 15 ul reaction. Sample barcodes and 2-4 random nucleotides were added via the M1S primer in the second PCR. Each mother yielded over 9.5 million TCR beta CDR3 reads and each child roughly 2.9 million reads. Thymic selection shapes the output of TCR recombination in a similar way in related and unrelated pairs, and inherited differences have a minor effect. Normalized repertoire overlap was always slightly but never significantly higher in related than unrelated mother-child pairs. No persistent microchimeric T cell clones were found, with a detection sensitivity of approximately 100 clones per million clonotypes. In the study, deep NGS was used to compare the TCR beta repertoires of mothers and children, and features distinguishing related mother-child pairs from unrelated individuals were sought. On average, the children were about 10 +/- 4 years old, while the mothers were about 38 +/- 4 years old. After adapter ligation with NEBNext reagents, the libraries were sequenced on Illumina HiSeq 2000 with 100+100 nt paired-end reads. To prevent cross-contamination, the mother and child libraries were prepared a month apart and were sequenced in separate runs. For each donor, somewhere between roughly 450,000 and 2,000,000 distinct TCR beta clonotypes were identified. Naive TCR beta clonotypes were estimated from low-frequency clonotypes matched to each donor's FACS-determined naive share, without sorting.

The sequence links TRBV5-1 to TRBJ2-3, with TRBD2 perhaps the D gene, on 6 matching bases. Sequenced sample: blood. The TCR comes from a girl aged 2-10 years in good health. CDR3 region: CASSLEGGAGTDTQYF. The sequenced DNA: TGCGCCAGCAGCTTGGAGGGCGGGGCCGGCACAGATACGCAGTATTTT.